The T cell receptor (beta chain) described here comes from a study of T cell responses to AZD1222 COVID-19 vaccine. Points from the study as a whole: Reportedly, nearly half the spike-specific TCRs target unmutated variant regions. Clonal diversity was possibly underestimated; the donors were predominantly white British and more often female. Only after the peak T cell response were repertoires sampled.

V shed 4 bases and J 0 bases; nucleotides not matched to a gene: 3. The germline gives CDR1 SGHRS, CDR2 YFSETQ. The CDR3 consists of 15 residues. TCRdb's copy holds only in-frame clones and misses some; the assay was immunoSEQ multiplex PCR. The table lists 180,000 or so clones, just under 90% of them singletons. This clone was recorded once. Its specificity is unknown. Sequences were derived from peripheral blood, sampled 28 days after the second dose of the MenACWY control vaccine. The V gene is TRBV5-1, the J gene TRBJ2-2; 7 nucleotides align to TRBD1. The source of this sequence is an adult who received the MenACWY meningococcal vaccine as a control. The chain's CDR3 is CASSPDRANTGELFF. The CDR3 nucleotides are TGCGCCAGCAGCCCTGACAGGGCGAACACCGGGGAGCTGTTTTTT.